The present TCR beta chain was sequenced within a study of regulatory T cells in long-lasting Graves disease. Time point reported: newly diagnosed GD, antithyroid drugs for less than 3 months. RNA from PBMCs was the source of the TCR library. Construction of TCR beta libraries relied on iRepertoire HTBI primers and on Arm-PCR targeting CDR3 regions. TCRdb called the multiplex PCR reads again in MiXCR, with one record for every CDR3 protein. The repertoire holds roughly 500,000 distinct CDR3 sequences, with about 13% as singletons. These data also featured in a second study, about T cells in Graves' hyperthyroidism and ophthalmopathy. That paper notes: In blood, most of the thyroid clonotypes expanded above 0.001 were also present. In the analysis, a 13 V-J model separated ophthalmopathy from stable hyperthyroidism.

The specimen comprised peripheral blood mononuclear cells (PBMCs), sampled at new diagnosis, from a patient treated with antithyroid drugs. The source is a man aged 25-45 years with Graves disease.

CDR3 amino acids: CSVDYGGSDTQYF. The CDR3 nucleotides read TGCAGCGTTGATTACGGGGGGTCAGATACGCAGTATTTT. J is TRBJ2-3 and V is TRBV29-1, with 7 bases lining up with TRBD2. The length of the CDR3 is 13 residues. V shed 3 bases, J shed 4 bases, and the junction held 4 bases outside the gene matches. The germline gives CDR1 SQVTM, CDR2 ANQGSEA.